Listed below are T cell receptor beta chains from one sample, sequenced in a study of tumor-infiltrating lymphocytes in primary liver carcinoma. TCRdb re-analysed the multiplex PCR reads in MiXCR, keeping a single row per CDR3 protein. Altogether 84,000 or so distinct CDR3 sequences are present, 72% being singletons, with the ten largest covering around 19%. Source material: liver tumor tissue from sampling region 1. The receptors were gathered from a man aged 40-55 years with primary liver carcinoma and hepatitis B virus infection. Both conserved end residues are part of each CDR3. A D gene is named only where the DNA matches it firmly. Only part of the rows carry a size: once, few, many, or a class if the clone is expanded.

j_call,d_call,v_call,clone_size,cdr3_aa,cdr3_nt
TRBJ1-1,NA,TRBV6-5,NA,CASSYSRGVGKTEAFF,TGTGCCAGCAGTTACTCGAGAGGGGTAGGGAAAACTGAAGCTTTCTTT
TRBJ2-5,TRBD1,TRBV18,NA,CASSPPRTGGRSGPKVTQYF,TGTGCCAGCTCACCACCGAGGACAGGGGGCAGGAGCGGCCCTAAAGTGACCCAGTACTTC
TRBJ1-2,TRBD1,TRBV4-1,NA,CASSRSTGDGYIF,TGCGCCAGCAGCCGCTCAACAGGGGATGGCTACATCTTC
TRBJ1-2,TRBD1,TRBV4-1,many,CASSLEPQPGQGPLGYTF,TGCGCCAGCAGCCTCGAGCCCCAACCGGGACAGGGGCCTTTAGGCTACACCTTC
TRBJ2-2,TRBD2,TRBV7-8,NA,CASNFAGTSGNTRELFF,TGTGCCAGCAACTTTGCAGGGACTAGCGGGAACACCCGGGAGCTGTTTTTT
TRBJ1-2,NA,TRBV10-3,many,CAISASTGENYGYTF,TGTGCCATCAGTGCGTCAACAGGTGAAAACTATGGCTACACCTTC
TRBJ2-7,NA,TRBV7-9,NA,CANSNSWGLPGQYF,TGTGCCAACAGCAACTCGTGGGGCCTCCCCGGGCAGTACTTC
TRBJ2-3,TRBD2,TRBV29-1,NA,CSVERTSPEDTLYF,TGCAGCGTTGAACGGACTAGCCCGGAAGATACGCTCTATTTT
TRBJ2-1,NA,TRBV6-5,NA,CASTYGQGSYNEQFF,TGTGCCAGCACTTACGGGCAGGGATCCTACAATGAGCAATTCTTC
TRBJ2-1,NA,TRBV20-1,NA,CSARAPQGDEHFF,TGCAGTGCTAGAGCTCCACAGGGTGATGAGCATTTCTTC
TRBJ2-3,NA,TRBV29-1,many,CSVWPDTQYF,TGCAGCGTTTGGCCAGATACGCAGTATTTT
TRBJ1-2,NA,TRBV29-1,NA,CGVETIGAYGYTF,TGCGGCGTTGAGACGATAGGGGCCTATGGATACACCTTC
TRBJ2-2,NA,TRBV28,NA,CASSLGLVGRGTGELFF,NA
TRBJ2-1,TRBD2,TRBV11-2,once,CTSVLGDLRGHEQFF,TGCACTAGCGTACTAGGGGACCTCCGGGGACATGAGCAGTTCTTC
TRBJ2-5,TRBD1,TRBV28,few,CASSRTGAETRYF,TGTGCCAGCAGCCGGACAGGGGCAGAGACCCGGTACTTC
TRBJ2-3,NA,TRBV19,few,CASSMGDNTDTQYF,TGTGCCAGTAGTATGGGGGACAACACAGATACGCAGTATTTT
TRBJ2-1,NA,TRBV11-2,medium-sized,CASSLDLPRPEQFF,TGTGCCAGCAGCTTAGATCTACCGCGGCCCGAGCAGTTCTTC
TRBJ2-5,NA,TRBV28,NA,CASSKAGALLETQYF,TGTGCCAGCAGCAAGGCCGGGGCCCTTTTAGAGACCCAGTACTTC
TRBJ2-5,TRBD2,TRBV29-1,large,CSVGGRAAETQYF,TGCAGCGTTGGTGGGAGGGCCGCTGAGACCCAGTACTTC
TRBJ2-7,TRBD2,TRBV6-2/TRBV6-3,NA,CANRLERDLTYEQYF,TGTGCCAACAGACTCGAGCGGGATCTAACCTACGAGCAGTACTTC
TRBJ2-3,NA,TRBV12-3/TRBV12-4,NA,CASSLDQPQYF,TGCGCCAGCAGTTTAGATCAGCCCCAGTATTTT
TRBJ2-3,TRBD1,TRBV6-2/TRBV6-3,many,CASSYPDRGDPDTQYF,TGTGCCAGCAGTTACCCCGACAGGGGTGACCCAGATACGCAGTATTTT
TRBJ2-7,TRBD2,TRBV4-1,NA,CASSQWGSGMPYEQYF,TGCGCCAGCAGCCAATGGGGTAGCGGGATGCCCTACGAGCAGTACTTC
TRBJ1-5,TRBD1,TRBV6-1,many,CASSDPGTVYSNQPQHF,TGTGCCAGCAGTGATCCCGGGACAGTTTATAGCAATCAGCCCCAGCATTTT
TRBJ2-3,NA,TRBV11-1,NA,CASSLGASTRTDTQYF,TGTGCCAGCAGCCTCGGGGCTAGCACACGGACAGATACGCAGTATTTT
TRBJ2-3,NA,TRBV11-2,NA,CAGSLSPLGDAQYF,TGTGCCGGCAGCTTAAGTCCGTTAGGGGATGCACAGTATTTT
TRBJ1-2,NA,TRBV28,many,CASSGQGPYGYTF,TGTGCCAGCTCGGGGCAGGGGCCCTATGGCTACACCTTC
TRBJ2-7,NA,TRBV20-1,NA,CSARGPTGPRSYEQYF,TGCAGTGCTAGGGGGCCTACAGGGCCCCGGAGCTACGAGCAGTACTTC
TRBJ2-1,NA,TRBV29-1,NA,CGVDGNLYNEQFF,TGCGGCGTTGACGGTAACCTCTACAATGAGCAGTTCTTC
TRBJ2-6,NA,TRBV4-2,NA,CASSHQEDLAGTNVLTF,TGTGCCAGCAGCCACCAAGAAGATTTGGCTGGGACCAACGTCCTGACTTTC
TRBJ2-7,TRBD2,TRBV6-2/TRBV6-3,NA,CVSTSGNSYEQHF,TGTGTCAGTACTAGCGGGAACTCCTACGAGCAGCACTTC
TRBJ1-1,NA,TRBV12-3/TRBV12-4,NA,CASSSWGSAFF,TGTGCCAGCAGTTCGTGGGGTAGTGCTTTCTTT
TRBJ2-7,TRBD2,TRBV4-1,many,CASTLTSGYFSTYEQYF,TGCGCCAGCACCCTCACTAGCGGGTACTTTTCCACCTACGAGCAGTACTTC
TRBJ2-2,TRBD2,TRBV5-4,many,CASSSGLGGRIGELFF,TGTGCCAGCAGCTCTGGACTAGGTGGGAGGATCGGGGAGCTGTTTTTT
TRBJ1-2,NA,TRBV4-1,NA,CASSPREGRYGHTF,TGCGCCAGCAGCCCAAGAGAAGGGCGCTATGGCCACACCTTC
TRBJ2-1,TRBD1,TRBV11-2,NA,CASRTRQGDGEQFF,TGTGCCAGCAGGACTCGACAGGGAGACGGTGAGCAGTTCTTC
TRBJ2-1,NA,TRBV30,NA,CAWSTRLNEQFF,TGTGCGTGGAGTACGCGCCTCAATGAGCAGTTCTTC
TRBJ1-5,NA,TRBV6-1,many,CASSRQSNQPQHF,TGTGCCAGCAGTCGACAGAGCAATCAGCCCCAGCATTTT
TRBJ1-4,NA,TRBV11-2,NA,CASSLEVGNEKPFF,TGTGCCAGTAGCTTAGAGGTTGGGAACGAAAAACCGTTTTTT
TRBJ2-7,TRBD1,TRBV18,NA,CASSPMSTGDYEQYF,TGTGCCAGCTCTCCAATGTCGACAGGGGACTACGAGCAGTACTTC
TRBJ2-5,NA,TRBV24-1,NA,CATSRGQGQETQYF,TGTGCCACCAGCCGCGGCCAGGGCCAAGAGACCCAGTACTTC
TRBJ2-1,NA,TRBV6-5,NA,CASSYGYDYREQFF,TGTGCCAGCAGTTATGGGTATGATTACAGAGAGCAGTTCTTC
TRBJ2-7,NA,TRBV7-9,once,CASSLTGPTKQYF,TGTGCCAGCAGCTTGACAGGACCGACCAAGCAGTACTTC
TRBJ2-1,TRBD2,TRBV11-2,NA,CAGSFRLAGDFDEQFF,TGTGCCGGCAGCTTTCGACTAGCGGGAGATTTCGATGAGCAATTCTTC
TRBJ2-1,TRBD1,TRBV6-1,NA,CASSEAQGSYNEQFF,TGTGCCAGCAGTGAAGCACAGGGGTCCTACAATGAGCAGTTCTTC
TRBJ2-7,NA,TRBV11-2,NA,CASSLGLGRSYEQYF,TGTGCCAGCAGCTTAGGACTAGGACGGTCCTACGAGCAGTACTTC
TRBJ1-1,NA,TRBV11-2,NA,CASSRMRGLGFGTEAFF,TGTGCGAGCAGCCGAATGCGGGGACTGGGGTTCGGCACTGAAGCTTTCTTT
TRBJ2-1,NA,TRBV4-1,NA,CANSQQEAGTSYNEQFF,TGCGCCAACAGCCAACAGGAGGCGGGAACCTCCTACAATGAGCAGTTCTTC
TRBJ2-1,NA,TRBV6-1,many,CASSETEGTLNEQFF,TGTGCCAGCAGTGAAACGGAGGGGACTCTCAATGAGCAGTTCTTC
TRBJ2-2,TRBD2,TRBV11-2,NA,CASCLAALAGTGELFF,TGTGCCAGCTGCTTAGCGGCCCTAGCGGGAACCGGGGAGCTGTTTTTT
TRBJ2-3,NA,TRBV12-3/TRBV12-4,NA,CASCLGYLPTDTQYF,TGTGCCAGCTGTTTAGGCTACCTCCCCACAGATACGCAGTATTTT
TRBJ2-1,NA,TRBV10-3,NA,CAIRLEGEGGEQFF,TGTGCCATCAGACTTGAGGGGGAGGGCGGTGAGCAATTCTTC
TRBJ2-7,TRBD2,TRBV6-6,few,CASTDGLADEQYF,TGTGCCAGCACTGACGGACTAGCCGACGAGCAGTACTTC
TRBJ2-2,NA,TRBV10-2,once,CANSVGFGGKLFF,TGCGCCAACAGTGTGGGGTTCGGCGGGAAGCTGTTTTTT
TRBJ2-2,TRBD1,TRBV11-2,NA,CASSFDRDRVGTRELFF,TGTGCCAGCAGCTTTGATCGGGACAGGGTCGGTACCAGGGAGCTATTTTTT
TRBJ1-2,TRBD1,TRBV30,NA,CAWSGGGSGYAF,TGTGCCTGGAGCGGAGGGGGCTCGGGCTACGCCTTC
TRBJ1-2,NA,TRBV5-5,NA,CANSPSIGLSYTF,TGTGCCAACAGCCCTAGTATAGGGTTAAGCTACACCTTC
TRBJ2-1,NA,TRBV6-5,NA,CASGQIGNNEQFF,TGTGCCAGCGGCCAAATAGGGAACAATGAGCAGTTCTTC